This TCR beta chain was sequenced during a study of T cell responses to AZD1222 COVID-19 vaccine. Study-wide context: It was second doses at about 4 or about 12 weeks that were pooled. General study points: The study found Spike-specific TCR breadth and depth rose after two AZD1222 doses.

Here immunoSEQ multiplex PCR was the method, and the copy in TCRdb shows in-frame clones only, minus some. The data show 150,000 to 180,000 clones, 88% seen once. Points on this clone: Its antigen is not identified.

Deletions cut 2 bases from V and 0 bases from J, with 8 bases between. This CDR3 is 15 amino acids long. Germline V lookup: CDR1 KGHSH, CDR2 LQKENI. The chain employs TRBV18 and TRBJ1-5; D remains ambiguous. This TCR came from an adult in good health. Sequenced material: peripheral blood, taken on day 0 of AZD1222 vaccination. DNA for the CDR3: TGTGCCAGCTCACCAGGAGAGTATAGCAATCAGCCCCAGCATTTT. Protein product: CASSPGEYSNQPQHF.